These T cell receptor beta chains were read from a single sample in a study of blood T cell repertoires in COVID-19. Generated by immunoSEQ multiplex PCR, the TCRdb table keeps only in-frame clones and is missing some. Here the sample spans 200,000 to 250,000 clones, approximately 83% being singletons. The sample comprised peripheral blood. Receptors originate from a woman in her twenties or thirties with COVID-19, enrolled during active disease. Each CDR3 is given with its conserved first and last residue. The order of the fields is CDR3 length, V gene, CDR3 protein.

len: 13; v_gene: TRBV29-1; CDR3aa: CSVVRDSSYEQYF
len: 11; v_gene: TRBV21-1; CDR3aa: CASSTLDTQYF
len: 12; v_gene: TRBV30; CDR3aa: CASDRGSYEQYF
len: 13; v_gene: TRBV28; CDR3aa: CASSRTGAYGYTF
len: 15; v_gene: TRBV19; CDR3aa: CASSRTGANQETQYF
len: 16; v_gene: TRBV7-6; CDR3aa: CASSLVRPREGGELFF
len: 15; v_gene: TRBV15; CDR3aa: CATSRDQASGNTIYF
len: 16; v_gene: TRBV3-1/TRBV3-2; CDR3aa: CASSSRDRASNYGYTF
len: 14; v_gene: TRBV5-4; CDR3aa: CASSLGEVGNEQFF
len: 13; v_gene: TRBV7-9; CDR3aa: CASSLPLAETQYF
len: 16; v_gene: TRBV7-2; CDR3aa: CASSFLGTSGGGEQYF
len: 14; v_gene: TRBV27; CDR3aa: CASRGQGATGELFF
len: 13; v_gene: TRBV30; CDR3aa: CAWSRGDSYEQYF
len: 17; v_gene: TRBV4-1; CDR3aa: CASSHGSGGASTDTQYF
len: 13; v_gene: TRBV5-4; CDR3aa: CASSLDPSYEQYF
len: 14; v_gene: TRBV5-1; CDR3aa: CASSLAMGEDGYTF
len: 14; v_gene: TRBV25-1; CDR3aa: CASSETGANYGYTF
len: 13; v_gene: TRBV6-6; CDR3aa: CASRDRGPDTQYF
len: 14; v_gene: TRBV5-5; CDR3aa: CASAGRDHQETQYF
len: 15; v_gene: TRBV25-1; CDR3aa: CASSDQGPVNSPLHF
len: 13; v_gene: TRBV25-1; CDR3aa: CASRSPSGSGYTF
len: 14; v_gene: TRBV19; CDR3aa: CASSLQGLYTEAFF
len: 17; v_gene: TRBV3-1/TRBV3-2; CDR3aa: CASSLTGTVATNEKLFF
len: 12; v_gene: TRBV6-5; CDR3aa: CASREIAGEQFF
len: 13; v_gene: TRBV15; CDR3aa: CATSRDQAYEQYF
len: 19; v_gene: TRBV19; CDR3aa: CASSIYQTPGQGDPGELFF
len: 13; v_gene: TRBV7-9; CDR3aa: CASSSPGLVDYTF
len: 16; v_gene: TRBV25-1; CDR3aa: CASSAERSSGANVLTF
len: 11; v_gene: TRBV2; CDR3aa: CASSEGSEQFF
len: 15; v_gene: TRBV4-2; CDR3aa: CASSQGSMTQETQYF
len: 14; v_gene: TRBV5-6; CDR3aa: CASSFGTGRYEAFF
len: 13; v_gene: TRBV9; CDR3aa: CASSGPSRYEQYF
len: 14; v_gene: TRBV6-6; CDR3aa: CASSYSRNTGELFF
len: 17; v_gene: TRBV5-4; CDR3aa: CASSSALRGASTDTQYF
len: 15; v_gene: TRBV30; CDR3aa: CAWRLAGTFIDTQYF
len: 13; v_gene: TRBV11-2; CDR3aa: CASSFSGINEQFF
len: 15; v_gene: TRBV7-9; CDR3aa: CASSLIGQPSHEQYF
len: 16; v_gene: TRBV7-9; CDR3aa: CASTERAGSSYNEQFF
len: 12; v_gene: TRBV5-5; CDR3aa: CASSFANQPQHF
len: 12; v_gene: TRBV5-6; CDR3aa: CASSLRGTEQYF
len: 16; v_gene: TRBV5-1; CDR3aa: CASSLLTGGSLYEQYF
len: 15; v_gene: TRBV28; CDR3aa: CASSSTGGAYTEAFF
len: 16; v_gene: TRBV9; CDR3aa: CASSPKIGGGESPLHF
len: 14; v_gene: TRBV6-2/TRBV6-3; CDR3aa: CASSYLTGDNEQFF
len: 18; v_gene: TRBV28; CDR3aa: CASSLGQGLRGNTGELFF
len: 16; v_gene: TRBV6-1; CDR3aa: CASSEALDRALYGYTF
len: 15; v_gene: TRBV6-5; CDR3aa: CASSPQWGTSYEQYF
len: 15; v_gene: TRBV27; CDR3aa: CASSSGQGNNSPLHF
len: 15; v_gene: TRBV19; CDR3aa: CASSMGQGGTGELFF
len: 15; v_gene: TRBV7-8; CDR3aa: CASSLVAGRGYGYTF
len: 15; v_gene: TRBV4-2; CDR3aa: CASSQAQGGNQPQHF
len: 13; v_gene: TRBV30; CDR3aa: CASQLGAGNTIYF
len: 17; v_gene: TRBV2; CDR3aa: CASSVGVVQGGADTQYF
len: 16; v_gene: TRBV6-2/TRBV6-3; CDR3aa: CASSRTGTGYNTEAFF
len: 16; v_gene: TRBV5-1; CDR3aa: CASSSVGAETQETQYF